This T cell receptor (beta chain) appears in the sequencing data of a study of cytomegalovirus exposure and HLA in healthy donors. Study observations and caveats: Later on, an analysis tied approximately 17,000 TCR beta sequences to HLA alleles at 0.05 false discovery rate. TCR beta chain V- and J-gene trimming was linked, in a later analysis, to a missense variant in DCLRE1C. As was reported, the HLA-A and HLA-B alleles of most subjects were accurately predicted from TCR beta sequences.

J lost 2 bases, V lost 7 bases, and 8 bases had no gene match. The germline gives CDR1 MNHEY, CDR2 SMNVEV (reference sequence). The CDR3 consists of 16 residues. While unrecorded immune exposures were likely, the donors were nominally healthy when sampled. The PCR employed 60 Vbeta primers together with 13 Jbeta primers. Only in-frame clones appear in the TCRdb table, and some are missing; sequencing was by immunoSEQ multiplex PCR. The sample contains some 120,000 clones, roughly three quarters of which appear only once. Worth noting for this clone: Its matching antigen is unknown.

Sequencing used PBMCs. The chain couples TRBV27 to TRBJ2-1; TRBD1 matches at 10 bases. The source is a woman aged 40 to 49 in good health and CMV-seropositive. The CDR3: CASIHSGTGAYNEQFF. The CDR3 nucleotides are TGTGCCAGCATCCATTCCGGGACAGGGGCCTACAATGAGCAGTTCTTC.